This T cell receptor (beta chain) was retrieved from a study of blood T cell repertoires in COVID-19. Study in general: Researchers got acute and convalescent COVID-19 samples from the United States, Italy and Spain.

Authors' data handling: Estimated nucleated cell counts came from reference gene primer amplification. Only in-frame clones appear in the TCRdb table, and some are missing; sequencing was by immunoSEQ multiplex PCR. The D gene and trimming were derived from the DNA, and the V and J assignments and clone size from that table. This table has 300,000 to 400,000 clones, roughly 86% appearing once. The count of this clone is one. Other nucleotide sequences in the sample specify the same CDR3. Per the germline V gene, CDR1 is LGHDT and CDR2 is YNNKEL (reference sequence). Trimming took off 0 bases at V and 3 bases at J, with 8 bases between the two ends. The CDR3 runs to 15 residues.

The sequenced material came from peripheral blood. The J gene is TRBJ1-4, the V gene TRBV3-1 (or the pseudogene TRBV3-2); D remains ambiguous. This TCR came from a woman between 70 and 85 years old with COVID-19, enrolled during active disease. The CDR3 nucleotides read TGTGCCAGCAGCCAAGAAACGGGATCTAATGAAAAACTGTTTTTT. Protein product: CASSQETGSNEKLFF.